The 12 T cell receptor beta chains listed next were all sequenced from one sample in a study of blood T cell repertoires in COVID-19. Some clones are missing from TCRdb's copy, which holds only in-frame ones; the method was immunoSEQ multiplex PCR. This sample has roughly 170,000 clones, with roughly 85% found just once. The sequencing input was peripheral blood. These receptors originate from a woman in her 70s with acute or convalescent COVID-19.

The J gene is TRBJ1-2, the V gene TRBV30; D is undetermined. Germline loops: CDR1 GTSNPN, CDR2 SVGIG (reference sequence). Trimming took off 3 bases at V and 4 bases at J, with 12 bases between the two ends. The length of the CDR3 is 13 residues. In nucleotides, the CDR3 is TGTGCCTGGAGACCTGGGCCTGGCTATGGCTACACCTTC. It encodes CAWRPGPGYGYTF.

The gene calls are TRBV28 and TRBJ2-7, with TRBD1 as a possible D gene (8 bases). The V end was cut by 5 bases, the J end by 5 bases, with 13 bases between. The CDR3 length is 13 residues. Germline-derived CDR1 and CDR2 are MDHEN and SYDVKM. The CDR3 loop is CASSITGGDEQYF. In nucleotides, the CDR3 is TGTGCCAGCAGTATCACAGGGGGGGACGAGCAGTACTTC. Supplemented by reference TRBV28 and TRBJ2-7, the full variable domain reads DVKVTQSSRYLVKRTGEKVFLECVQDMDHENMFWYRQDPGLGLRLIYFSYDVKMKEKGDIPEGYSVSREKKERFSLILESASTNQTSMYLCASSITGGDEQYFGPGTRLTVT.

The J gene is TRBJ1-1, the V gene TRBV14; possibly TRBD1 for D (6 bases). The CDR3 covers 15 residues. V dropped 3 bases and J dropped 3 bases, with 14 bases sitting between them. CDR1 and CDR2 (germline): SGHDN, FVKESK. In nucleotides, the CDR3 is TGTGCCAGCAGCCACCTAAGGGGGGGTTACACTGAAGCTTTCTTT. It translates to CASSHLRGGYTEAFF.

The V gene is TRBV9, the J gene TRBJ1-3; D gene uncertain. Per the germline V gene, CDR1 is SGDLS and CDR2 is YYNGEE. The length of the CDR3 is 14 residues. V lost 4 bases to trimming and J lost 1 base, with 9 bases between them. The CDR3 bases are TGTGCCAGCAGCCCGGGGATTTCTGGAAACACCATATATTTT. It yields the protein CASSPGISGNTIYF.

The rearrangement joins TRBV6-2 or TRBV6-3 to TRBJ2-5; 11 bases map to TRBD2. The CDR3 consists of 18 residues. CDR1 and CDR2 (germline): MNHEY, SVGEGT. V lost 2 bases and J lost 9; bases outside the gene matches: 17. The CDR3 reads CASSYGRMTSGKRSPQYF. The DNA of the CDR3 is TGTGCCAGCAGTTACGGGCGTATGACTAGCGGGAAAAGGAGTCCCCAGTACTTC.

This clone was counted between two and nine times. The chain uses TRBV2 and TRBJ2-7; D is perhaps TRBD2 (5 bases). This CDR3 has 13 amino acids. V dropped 5 bases and J dropped 2 bases, with 10 bases sitting between them. The germline V gene encodes CDR1 SNHLY and CDR2 FYNNEI. The CDR3 DNA sequence: TGTGCCAGCAGTAACGGGATCGCCTACGAGCAGTACTTC. Its translation: CASSNGIAYEQYF.

V is TRBV13 and J is TRBJ2-7, with TRBD2 matching over 13 bases. J gave up 6 bases and V 5 bases, and 10 bases lay outside the gene matches. The CDR3 runs to 16 residues. Germline CDR1 PRHDT, CDR2 FYEKMQ (reference sequence). The CDR3 coding sequence is TGTGCCAGCAGCCCGCAGACTAGCGGGAGGAACGGCGAGCAGTACTTC. Translating it yields CASSPQTSGRNGEQYF. Full variable domain (missing parts from reference TRBV13 and TRBJ2-7): AAGVIQSPRHLIKEKRETATLKCYPIPRHDTVYWYQQGPGQDPQFLISFYEKMQSDKGSIPDRFSAQQFSDYHSELNMSSLELGDSALYFCASSPQTSGRNGEQYFGPGTRLTVT.

This rearrangement joins TRBV7-2 to TRBJ2-7; 9 nucleotides line up with TRBD2. The CDR3 extends over 14 amino acids. The V and J ends lost 2 bases and 4 bases, in that order; junction bases with no gene match: 3. The germline gives CDR1 SGHTA, CDR2 FQGNSA. CDR3 amino acids: CASSLRREGYEQYF. The CDR3 nucleotides are TGTGCCAGCAGCTTAAGGCGGGAGGGATACGAGCAGTACTTC.

The chain recombines TRBV7-9 with TRBJ2-7; weak D call: TRBD1 (5 bases). Trimming left V 3 bases short and J 6 bases short, with 9 bases between. Germline V lookup: CDR1 SEHNR, CDR2 FQNEAQ (reference sequence). This CDR3 region has 12 residues. For the CDR3, the DNA is TGTGCCAGCAGCTTCCAAGACAGCGAGCAGTACTTC. This sequence encodes CASSFQDSEQYF.

This rearrangement joins TRBV29-1 to TRBJ1-4; 7 bases match TRBD1. The CDR3 totals 13 residues. Germline CDR1 reads SQVTM; CDR2 reads ANQGSEA. J gave up 6 bases and V 4 bases, and 5 bases lay outside the gene matches. CDR3 bases: TGCAGCGTTGTCGGCAGGGGGTATGAAAAACTGTTTTTT. Amino acid sequence: CSVVGRGYEKLFF.

This clone showed up just a few times. The chain links TRBV7-2 to TRBJ2-2, with 10 nucleotides matching TRBD2. The CDR3 is 14 residues long. Germline trimming cut 2 bases from V and 8 bases from J; bases unmatched to any gene: 2. Germline CDR1 and CDR2: SGHTA and FQGNSA. Here the CDR3 reads CASSLSGRVGELFF. For the CDR3, the DNA is TGTGCCAGCAGCTTAAGCGGGAGGGTTGGGGAGCTGTTTTTT.

The genes are TRBV6-5 and TRBJ1-2; D may be TRBD1 (6 bases). Germline V gene data show CDR1 as MNHEY and CDR2 as SVGAGI. The CDR3 runs 15 residues. Trimming took off 6 bases at V and 4 bases at J, with 18 bases between the two ends. DNA of the CDR3: TGTGCCAGCAGACATAGACAGGTGCTCAGCTATGGCTACACCTTC. Translation: CASRHRQVLSYGYTF.